The entry below describes one T cell receptor (beta chain). Its antigen is still unknown. The PCR contained 60 Vbeta and 13 Jbeta primers. Measured with immunoSEQ multiplex PCR; TCRdb has only the in-frame clones, and not every one. The data contain about 140,000 clones, around 75% of them singletons. The data were obtained in a study of cytomegalovirus exposure and HLA in healthy donors. Study-wide results and caveats: CMV serostatus stood as the only immune exposure information on hand. Under in vitro conditions, a few CMV-associated chains were confirmed as specific for CMV antigens.

This TCR was sampled from a female donor in good health and CMV-seronegative. Sequencing was performed on PBMCs.

The CDR3 region has the DNA TGTGCCAGCAGTTTAGGGCATATAGGTCAGCCCCAGCATTTT. It specifies CASSLGHIGQPQHF. V usage is TRBV27 and J usage is TRBJ1-5; no firm D call. Per germline, CDR1 MNHEY and CDR2 SMNVEV (reference sequence). The CDR3 runs to 14 residues. V lost 2 bases to trimming and J lost 6 bases, with 11 bases between them.